The present TCR beta chain was sequenced within a study of cytomegalovirus exposure and HLA in healthy donors (dated by TCRdb to between 2016 and 2019). About the full investigation: A later analysis indicated that the roughly 130 validation repertoires were generated on the platform also employed for the approximately 700 repertoires of the first cohort. The aim of the study was to test whether cataloging public T cell receptors could identify signatures of past pathogen exposure. In addition to the first cohort of 666 subjects, a separate validation cohort of under 150 different subjects was used. To predict cytomegalovirus infection status, the study brought together high-throughput TCR immunosequencing, statistical association of individual TCRs with disease status, and machine learning. What the study reported, not specific to this receptor: In both the original and validation cohorts, the classifier was reported to diagnose cytomegalovirus status with high specificity and sensitivity. Across donors, most TCR sequences were observed very rarely, whereas some public TCRs were present in many individuals. In vitro tests confirmed that a few of the cytomegalovirus-associated TCR beta chains recognize cytomegalovirus antigens. A later analysis found that TCRs clustered in the first cohort also tended to co-occur in the roughly 120 validation repertoires, with 94% of cluster scores above 0. A later analysis lacked HLA typing for the validation cohort, so it scored co-occurrence in that cohort across all 120 or so repertoires. It was suggested by the authors that the approach could potentially be generalized to other disease states and immunological phenotypes. The study listed 164 TCR beta chains as associated with cytomegalovirus.

With regard to this clone: Its binding antigen is unknown. No qualities accompany the bases; no much larger clone lies one base away.

Separate from the approximately 730-subject first cohort, the validation cohort of 120 subjects was the group to which the donors belonged. Preparation of the library involved the immunoSEQ multiplex PCR assay. Regarding the original processing steps: To diagnose cytomegalovirus status from the catalog of TCR beta chain sequences, a statistical classification framework was built. TCRdb re-hosts the immuneACCESS table, in-frame sequences only. Its copies lack some clones; in the studies checked, an unresolved V gene accounts for under half of them, and the cause for the rest is not known. D and trimming were read from the DNA, whereas the V and J calls and clone size are those reported in that table. The sample includes about 64,000 clones, with 90% to 95% observed a single time. The top ten constitute approximately 5% of the sample. Reading from cysteine to phenylalanine, the CDR3 counts 12 amino acids. The read is trimmed to its CDR3 DNA, 36 bases read in frame from base 1. The germline V gene encodes CDR1 MDHEN and CDR2 SYDVKM. Cut back by 6 bases and 4 bases, the V and J ends lie 10 bases apart.

The sequence came from a woman under 30 in good health and CMV-seropositive. Sequenced material: PBMCs. The rearranged segments are TRBV28 and TRBJ2-7; the D gene is perhaps TRBD1, from 6 matching bases. The DNA sequence follows: TGTGCCAGCAGCCCAGGGACATACGAGCAGTACTTC. It encodes CASSPGTYEQYF.